This TCR beta chain originates from a study of blood T cell repertoires in COVID-19. Germline V gene lookup returns CDR1 LGHNT and CDR2 FRNRAP. Trimming removed 1 base from V and 4 bases from J; junction bases left unmatched: 7. The CDR3 has 15 amino acids. The table came from immunoSEQ multiplex PCR; TCRdb's copy has only in-frame clones and leaves some out. In the table there are about 400,000 clones, around 90% of which are singletons. Material: PBMCs or T cells enriched from blood (not recorded which). The rearrangement joins TRBV12-5 to TRBJ2-7; 7 positions agree with TRBD2. The sequence was obtained from a woman between 35 and 50 years old with acute COVID-19. The CDR3, as DNA: TGTGCTAGTGGTTTGGGGAGCGGGGCGCCTTACGAGCAGTACTTC. It translates to CASGLGSGAPYEQYF. Full variable domain (outside the CDR3, taken from reference TRBV12-5 and TRBJ2-7): DARVTQTPRHKVTEMGQEVTMRCQPILGHNTVFWYRQTMMQGLELLAYFRNRAPLDDSGMPKDRFSAEMPDATLATLKIQPSEPRDSAVYFCASGLGSGAPYEQYFGPGTRLTVT.